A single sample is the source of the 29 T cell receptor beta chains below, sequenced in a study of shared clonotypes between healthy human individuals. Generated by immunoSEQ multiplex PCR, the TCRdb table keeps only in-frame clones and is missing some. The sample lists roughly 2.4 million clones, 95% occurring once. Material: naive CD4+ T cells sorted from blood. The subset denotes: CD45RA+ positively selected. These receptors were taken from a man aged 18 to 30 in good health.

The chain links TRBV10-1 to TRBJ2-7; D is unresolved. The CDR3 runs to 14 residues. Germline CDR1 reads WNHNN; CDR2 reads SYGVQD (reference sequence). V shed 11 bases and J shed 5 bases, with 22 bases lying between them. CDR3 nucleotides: TGCGCCGCCGACCAAGAGGCTTCGTGGGACGAGCAGTACTTC. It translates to CAADQEASWDEQYF.

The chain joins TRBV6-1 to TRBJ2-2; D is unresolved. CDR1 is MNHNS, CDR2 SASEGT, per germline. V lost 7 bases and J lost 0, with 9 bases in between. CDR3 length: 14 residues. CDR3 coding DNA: TGTGCCAGCATCCAACGATCGAACACCGGGGAGCTGTTTTTT. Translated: CASIQRSNTGELFF.

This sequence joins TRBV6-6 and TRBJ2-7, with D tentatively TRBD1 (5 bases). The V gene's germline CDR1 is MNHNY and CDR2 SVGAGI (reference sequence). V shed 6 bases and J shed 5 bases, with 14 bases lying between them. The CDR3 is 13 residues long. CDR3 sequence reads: CASSYSPGNEQYF. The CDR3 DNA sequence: TGTGCCAGCAGCTACAGCCCAGGGAACGAGCAGTACTTC.

CDR3 protein: CASSRGIGTGELFF. DNA of the CDR3: TGTGCCAGCAGCCGAGGGATCGGGACCGGGGAGCTGTTTTTT. The rearrangement joins TRBV6-5 to TRBJ2-2, with TRBD2 as a possible D gene (5 bases). The CDR3 has 14 amino acids. CDR1 and CDR2 (germline): MNHEY, SVGAGI. V was trimmed by 6 bases and J by 5 bases, leaving 13 bases between them.

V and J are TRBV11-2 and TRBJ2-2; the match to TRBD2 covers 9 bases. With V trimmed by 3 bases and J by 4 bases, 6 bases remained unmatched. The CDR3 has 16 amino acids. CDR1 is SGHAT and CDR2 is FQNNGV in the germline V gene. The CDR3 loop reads CASSFRSGSGTGELFF. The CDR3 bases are TGTGCCAGCAGCTTCCGTAGCGGGAGTGGCACCGGGGAGCTGTTTTTT. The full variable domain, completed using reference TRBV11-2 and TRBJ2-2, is EAGVAQSPRYKIIEKRQSVAFWCNPISGHATLYWYQQILGQGPKLLIQFQNNGVVDDSQLPKDRFSAERLKGVDSTLKIQPAKLEDSAVYLCASSFRSGSGTGELFFGEGSRLTVL.

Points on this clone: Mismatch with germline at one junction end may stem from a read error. In DNA form, the CDR3 reads TGTGCTAGCAGCTTAGGGTTGAGCGAGACCCAGTACTTC. This encodes CASSLGLSETQYF. This chain links TRBV7-7 with TRBJ2-5; D call uncertain. In germline, CDR1 is SSHAT, CDR2 FNYEAQ (reference sequence). CDR3 length: 13 amino acids. Supplemented by reference TRBV7-7 and TRBJ2-5, the full variable domain reads GAGVSQSPRYKVTKRGQDVTLRCDPISSHATLYWYQQALGQGPEFLTYFNYEAQPDKSGLPSDRFSAERPEGSISTLTIQRTEQRDSAMYRCASSLGLSETQYFGPGTRLLVL.

CDR3 DNA: TGTGCCAGCAGTTCCGCGGGGGGGACTAAAAACATTCAGTACTTC. It specifies CASSSAGGTKNIQYF. This chain uses TRBV28 with TRBJ2-4; TRBD2 matches 9 bases. The V and J ends lost 4 bases and 4 bases, in that order; junction bases with no gene match: 5. Germline CDR1 is MDHEN and CDR2 is SYDVKM. This CDR3 is built from 15 residues.

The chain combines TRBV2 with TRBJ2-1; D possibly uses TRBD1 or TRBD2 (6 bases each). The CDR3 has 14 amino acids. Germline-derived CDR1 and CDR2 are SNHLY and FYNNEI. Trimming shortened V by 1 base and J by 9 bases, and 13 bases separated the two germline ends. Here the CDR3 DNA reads TGTGCCAGCAGTGAAGAAGGGGGGCTGGGTGAGCAGTTCTTC. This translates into CASSEEGGLGEQFF.

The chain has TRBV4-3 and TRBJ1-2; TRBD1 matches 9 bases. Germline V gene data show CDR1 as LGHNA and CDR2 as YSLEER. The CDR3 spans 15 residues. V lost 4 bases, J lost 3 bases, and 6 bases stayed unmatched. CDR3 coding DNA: TGCGCCAGCAGCCGCCTAACAGGGGGCGACTATGGCTACACCTTC. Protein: CASSRLTGGDYGYTF.

The CDR3 loop is CASSRGTGELFF. CDR3 nucleotide sequence: TGTGCCAGCAGCCGGGGGACCGGGGAGCTGTTTTTT. The chain couples TRBV11-1 to TRBJ2-2, with D possibly being TRBD2 (6 bases). Germline values: CDR1 SGHAT, CDR2 FQDESV (reference sequence). Trimming removed 5 bases at V and 5 bases at J, with 6 bases between. This CDR3 has 12 amino acids.

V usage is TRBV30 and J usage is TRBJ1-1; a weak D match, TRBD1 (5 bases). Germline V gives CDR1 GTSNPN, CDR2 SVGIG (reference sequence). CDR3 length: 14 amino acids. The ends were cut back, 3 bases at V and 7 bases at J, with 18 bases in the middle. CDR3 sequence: CAWRIGTVESEAFF. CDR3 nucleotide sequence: TGTGCCTGGAGAATTGGGACGGTGGAAAGTGAAGCTTTCTTT.

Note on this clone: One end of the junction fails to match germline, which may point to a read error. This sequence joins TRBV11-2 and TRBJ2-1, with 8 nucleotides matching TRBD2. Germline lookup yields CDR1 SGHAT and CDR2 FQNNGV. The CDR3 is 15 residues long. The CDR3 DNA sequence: TGTGCCAGCAGTTTAGTAAGCGGGAGCTACAATGAGCAGTTCTTC. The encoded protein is CASSLVSGSYNEQFF.

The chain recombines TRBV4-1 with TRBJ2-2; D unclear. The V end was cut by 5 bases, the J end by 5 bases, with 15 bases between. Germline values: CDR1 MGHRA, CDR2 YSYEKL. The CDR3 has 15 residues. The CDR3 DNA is TGCGCCAGCAGCGCCCTCCCATTTACTACCGGGGAGCTGTTTTTT. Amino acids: CASSALPFTTGELFF.

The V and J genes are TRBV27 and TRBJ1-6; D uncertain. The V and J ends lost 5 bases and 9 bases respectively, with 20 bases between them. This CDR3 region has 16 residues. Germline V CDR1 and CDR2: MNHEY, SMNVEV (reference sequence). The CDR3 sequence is CASSLSSGVGSSPLHF. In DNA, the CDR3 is TGTGCCAGCAGTCTGAGTTCGGGCGTGGGGAGTTCACCCCTCCACTTT.

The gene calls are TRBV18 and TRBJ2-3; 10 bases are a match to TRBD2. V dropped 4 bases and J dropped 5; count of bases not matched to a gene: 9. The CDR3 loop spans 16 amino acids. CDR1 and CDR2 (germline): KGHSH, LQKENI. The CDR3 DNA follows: TGTGCCAGCTCACAGGTTCTAGCGGGAGAGGAAGATACGCAGTATTTT. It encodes CASSQVLAGEEDTQYF.

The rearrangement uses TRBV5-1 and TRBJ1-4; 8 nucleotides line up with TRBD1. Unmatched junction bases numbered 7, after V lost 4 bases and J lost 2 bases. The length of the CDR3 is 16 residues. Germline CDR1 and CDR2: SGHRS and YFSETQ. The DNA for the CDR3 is TGCGCCAGCAGCGTCGGACAGGGCCAGACTAATGAAAAACTGTTTTTT. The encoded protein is CASSVGQGQTNEKLFF.

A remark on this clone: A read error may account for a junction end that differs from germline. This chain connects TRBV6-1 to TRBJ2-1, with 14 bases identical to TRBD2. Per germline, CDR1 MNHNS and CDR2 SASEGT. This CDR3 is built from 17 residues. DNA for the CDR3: TGTGCCAGCAGAGAAGGACTAGCGGGAGGTGGAACCAATGAGCAGTTCTTC. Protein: CASREGLAGGGTNEQFF.

In DNA form, the CDR3 reads TGTGCCAGCACTCAGTGGGAGGGCCTGGGTGAGCAGTACTTC. It translates to CASTQWEGLGEQYF. This sequence joins TRBV2 and TRBJ2-7; TRBD2 matches at 7 bases. Germline values: CDR1 SNHLY, CDR2 FYNNEI. This CDR3 is built from 14 residues. Germline trimming cut 7 bases from V and 7 bases from J; bases unmatched to any gene: 13. The full variable domain, in which reference TRBV2 and TRBJ2-7 provide the parts outside the CDR3, is EPEVTQTPSHQVTQMGQEVILRCVPISNHLYFYWYRQILGQKVEFLVSFYNNEISEKSEIFDDQFSVERPDGSNFTLKIRSTKLEDSAMYFCASTQWEGLGEQYFGPGTRLTVT.

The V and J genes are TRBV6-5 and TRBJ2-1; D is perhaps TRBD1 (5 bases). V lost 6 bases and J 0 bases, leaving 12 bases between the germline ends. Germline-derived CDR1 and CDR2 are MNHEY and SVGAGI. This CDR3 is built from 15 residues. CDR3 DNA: TGTGCCAGCAGGCCAGGGTCTGACTCCTACAATGAGCAGTTCTTC. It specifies CASRPGSDSYNEQFF.

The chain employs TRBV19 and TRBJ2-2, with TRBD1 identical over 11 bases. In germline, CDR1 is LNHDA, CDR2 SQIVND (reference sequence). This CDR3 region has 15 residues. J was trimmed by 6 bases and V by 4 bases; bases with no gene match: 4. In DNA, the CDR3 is TGTGCCAGTAGTAGTGGGACAGGGGGTGCCGGGGAGCTGTTTTTT. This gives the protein CASSSGTGGAGELFF.

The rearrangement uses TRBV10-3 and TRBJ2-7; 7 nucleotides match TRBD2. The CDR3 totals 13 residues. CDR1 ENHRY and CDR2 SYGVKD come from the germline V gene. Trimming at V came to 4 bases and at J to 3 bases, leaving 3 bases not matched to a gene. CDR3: CAISGEGFYEQYF. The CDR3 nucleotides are TGTGCCATCAGTGGGGAGGGCTTCTACGAGCAGTACTTC.

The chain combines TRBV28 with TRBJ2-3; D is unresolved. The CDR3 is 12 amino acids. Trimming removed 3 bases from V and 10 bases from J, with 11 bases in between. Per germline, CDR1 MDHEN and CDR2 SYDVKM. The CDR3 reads CASSFLASAQYF. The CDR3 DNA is TGTGCCAGCAGTTTTTTGGCCAGTGCGCAGTATTTT.

CDR3 sequence (DNA): TGTGCCAGCAGCTCCGGCTCCCCCACAGATACGCAGTATTTT. It translates to CASSSGSPTDTQYF. The J gene is TRBJ2-3, the V gene TRBV11-3; no clear D gene. The V gene's germline CDR1 is SGHNT and CDR2 YENEEA. The CDR3 runs to 14 residues. V lost 4 bases and J 2 bases, leaving 10 bases between the germline ends.

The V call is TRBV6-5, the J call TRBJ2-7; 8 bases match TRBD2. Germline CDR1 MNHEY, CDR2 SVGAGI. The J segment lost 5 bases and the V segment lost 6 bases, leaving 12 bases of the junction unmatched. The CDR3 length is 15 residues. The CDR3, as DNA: TGTGCCAGCAGGCGAGCGGGAGTAGTTCTTAACGAGCAGTACTTC. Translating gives CASRRAGVVLNEQYF.

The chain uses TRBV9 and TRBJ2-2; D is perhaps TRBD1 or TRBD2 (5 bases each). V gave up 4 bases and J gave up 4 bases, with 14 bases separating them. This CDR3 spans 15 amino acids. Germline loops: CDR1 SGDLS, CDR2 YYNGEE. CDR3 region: CASSLVGVFTGELFF. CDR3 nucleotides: TGTGCCAGCAGCCTTGTGGGGGTATTCACCGGGGAGCTGTTTTTT. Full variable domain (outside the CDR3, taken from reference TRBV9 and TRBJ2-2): DSGVTQTPKHLITATGQRVTLRCSPRSGDLSVYWYQQSLDQGLQFLIQYYNGEERAKGNILERFSAQQFPDLHSELNLSSLELGDSALYFCASSLVGVFTGELFFGEGSRLTVL.

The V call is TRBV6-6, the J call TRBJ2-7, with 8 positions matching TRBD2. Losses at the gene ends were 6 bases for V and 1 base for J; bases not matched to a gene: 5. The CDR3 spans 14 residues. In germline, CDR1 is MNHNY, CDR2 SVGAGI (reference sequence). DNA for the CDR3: TGTGCCAGCAGCCAGGGACTAGGGTCCTACGAGCAGTACTTC. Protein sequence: CASSQGLGSYEQYF.

The CDR3 region has the DNA TGTGCCTGGAGTGTGGGACTATTTCCGGACAGCAATCAGCCCCAGCATTTT. It yields the protein CAWSVGLFPDSNQPQHF. The chain combines TRBV30 with TRBJ1-5; D might be TRBD1 (5 bases). Looked up from germline, CDR1 is GTSNPN and CDR2 is SVGIG (reference sequence). V was cut by 0 bases and J by 1 base, with 16 bases left in between. The CDR3 length is 17 residues.

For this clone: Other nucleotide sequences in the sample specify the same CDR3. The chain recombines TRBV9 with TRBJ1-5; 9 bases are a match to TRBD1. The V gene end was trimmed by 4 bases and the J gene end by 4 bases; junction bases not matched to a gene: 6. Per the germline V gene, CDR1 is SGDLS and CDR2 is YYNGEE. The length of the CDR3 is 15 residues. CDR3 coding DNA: TGTGCCAGCAGCCCGGGACAGGGAGTGAATCAGCCCCAGCATTTT. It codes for CASSPGQGVNQPQHF.

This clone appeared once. The CDR3 reads CAINWDGDTDTQYF. The CDR3 nucleotides read TGTGCCATCAATTGGGACGGTGACACAGATACGCAGTATTTT. The rearrangement joins TRBV10-3 to TRBJ2-3, with D perhaps TRBD1 or TRBD2 (5 bases each). V was cut by 7 bases and J by 2 bases, with 13 bases left in between. The CDR3 loop spans 14 amino acids. Germline V gene lookup returns CDR1 ENHRY and CDR2 SYGVKD.